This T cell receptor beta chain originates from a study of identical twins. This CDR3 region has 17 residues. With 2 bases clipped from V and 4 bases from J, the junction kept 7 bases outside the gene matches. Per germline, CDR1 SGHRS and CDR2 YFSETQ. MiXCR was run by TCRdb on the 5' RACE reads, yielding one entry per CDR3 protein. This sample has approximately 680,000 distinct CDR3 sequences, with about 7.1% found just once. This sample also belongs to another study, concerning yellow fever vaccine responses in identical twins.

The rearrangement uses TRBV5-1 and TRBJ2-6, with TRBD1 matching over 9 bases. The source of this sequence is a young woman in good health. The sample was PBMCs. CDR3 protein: CASSFRQGEAGANVLTF. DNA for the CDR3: TGCGCCAGCAGCTTCCGACAGGGGGAAGCCGGGGCCAACGTCCTGACTTTC.